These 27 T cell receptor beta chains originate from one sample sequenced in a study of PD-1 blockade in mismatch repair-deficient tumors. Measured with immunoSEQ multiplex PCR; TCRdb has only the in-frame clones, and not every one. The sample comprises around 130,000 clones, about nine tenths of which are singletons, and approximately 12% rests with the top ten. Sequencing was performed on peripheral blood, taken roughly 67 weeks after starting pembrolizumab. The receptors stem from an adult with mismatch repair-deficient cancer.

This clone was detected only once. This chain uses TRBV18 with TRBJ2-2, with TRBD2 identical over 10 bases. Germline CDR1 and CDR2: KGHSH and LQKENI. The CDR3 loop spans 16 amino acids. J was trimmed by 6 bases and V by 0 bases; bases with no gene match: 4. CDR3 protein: CASSPPSLAGAGELFF. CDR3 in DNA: TGTGCCAGCTCACCACCTTCTCTAGCGGGAGCCGGGGAGCTGTTTTTT.

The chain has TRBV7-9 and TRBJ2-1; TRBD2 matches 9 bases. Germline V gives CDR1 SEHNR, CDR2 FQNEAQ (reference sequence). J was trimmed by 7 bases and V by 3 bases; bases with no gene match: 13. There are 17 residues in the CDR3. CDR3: CASSFLSLAGQENEQFF. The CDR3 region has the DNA TGTGCCAGCAGCTTTTTATCCCTAGCGGGACAAGAGAATGAGCAGTTCTTC. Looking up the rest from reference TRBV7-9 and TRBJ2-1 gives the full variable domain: DTGVSQNPRHKITKRGQNVTFRCDPISEHNRLYWYRQTLGQGPEFLTYFQNEAQLEKSRLLSDRFSAERPKGSFSTLEIQRTEQGDSAMYLCASSFLSLAGQENEQFFGPGTRLTVL.

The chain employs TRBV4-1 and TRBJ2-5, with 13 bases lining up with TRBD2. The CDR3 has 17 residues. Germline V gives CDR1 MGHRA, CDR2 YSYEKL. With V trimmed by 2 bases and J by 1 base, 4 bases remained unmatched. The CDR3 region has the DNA TGCGCCAGCAGCCAAAGACTAGCGGGAGGAGCCCAAGAGACCCAGTACTTC. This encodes CASSQRLAGGAQETQYF.

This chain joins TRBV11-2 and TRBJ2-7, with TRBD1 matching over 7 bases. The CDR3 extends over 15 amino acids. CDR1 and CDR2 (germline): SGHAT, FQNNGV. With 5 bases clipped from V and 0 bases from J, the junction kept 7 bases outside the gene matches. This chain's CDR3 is CASSERTGYSYEQYF. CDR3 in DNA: TGTGCCAGCAGCGAACGGACAGGATACTCCTACGAGCAGTACTTC.

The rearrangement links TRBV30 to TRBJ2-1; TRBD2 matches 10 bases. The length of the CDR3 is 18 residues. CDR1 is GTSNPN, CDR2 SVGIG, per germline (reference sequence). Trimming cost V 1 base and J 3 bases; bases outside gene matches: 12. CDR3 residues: CAWSGTPRTSGHYNEQFF. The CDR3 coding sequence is TGTGCCTGGAGTGGGACCCCCCGGACTAGCGGACACTACAATGAGCAGTTCTTC.

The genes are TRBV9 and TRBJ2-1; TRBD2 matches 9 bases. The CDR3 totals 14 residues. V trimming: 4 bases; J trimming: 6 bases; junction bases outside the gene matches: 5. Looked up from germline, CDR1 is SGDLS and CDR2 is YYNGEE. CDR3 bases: TGTGCCAGCAGCAGCGGGACTAGCATCAATGAGCAGTTCTTC. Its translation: CASSSGTSINEQFF.

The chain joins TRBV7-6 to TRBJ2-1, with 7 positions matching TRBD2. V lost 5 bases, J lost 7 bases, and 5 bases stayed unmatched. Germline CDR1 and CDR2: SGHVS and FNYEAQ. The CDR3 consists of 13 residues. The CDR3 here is CASSVGGRNEQFF. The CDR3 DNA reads TGTGCCAGCAGCGTTGGCGGGAGAAATGAGCAGTTCTTC. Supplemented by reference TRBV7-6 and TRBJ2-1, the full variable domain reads GAGVSQSPRYKVTKRGQDVALRCDPISGHVSLYWYRQALGQGPEFLTYFNYEAQQDKSGLPNDRFSAERPEGSISTLTIQRTEQRDSAMYRCASSVGGRNEQFFGPGTRLTVL.

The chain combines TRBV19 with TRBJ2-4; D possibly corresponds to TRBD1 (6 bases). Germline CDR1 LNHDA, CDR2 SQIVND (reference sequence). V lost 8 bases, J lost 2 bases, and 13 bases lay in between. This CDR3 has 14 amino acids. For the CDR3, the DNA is TGTGCCAGTCTCCTGGGACACTCCAAAAACATTCAGTACTTC. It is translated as CASLLGHSKNIQYF.

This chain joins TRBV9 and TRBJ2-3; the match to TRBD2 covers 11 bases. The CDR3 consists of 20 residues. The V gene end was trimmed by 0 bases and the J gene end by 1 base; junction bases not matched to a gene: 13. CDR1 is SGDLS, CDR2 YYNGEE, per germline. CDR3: CASSVDPTSGSDRGTDTQYF. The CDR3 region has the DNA TGTGCCAGCAGCGTAGACCCTACTAGCGGGAGCGATCGCGGCACAGATACGCAGTATTTT.

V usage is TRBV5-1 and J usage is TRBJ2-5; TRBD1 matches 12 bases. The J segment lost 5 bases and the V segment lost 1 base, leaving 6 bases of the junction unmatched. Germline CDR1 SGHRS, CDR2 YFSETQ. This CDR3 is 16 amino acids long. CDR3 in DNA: TGCGCCAGCAGCTTGCCCGGGACAGGGGGCATGGAGACCCAGTACTTC. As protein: CASSLPGTGGMETQYF.

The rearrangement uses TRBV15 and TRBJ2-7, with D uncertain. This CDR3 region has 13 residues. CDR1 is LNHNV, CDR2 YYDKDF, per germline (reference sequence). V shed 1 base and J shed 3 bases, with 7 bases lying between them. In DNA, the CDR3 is TGTGCCACCAGCAGAGTTCAAGGCTACGAGCAGTACTTC. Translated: CATSRVQGYEQYF.

The CDR3: CASTRSGTNLLEQYF. CDR3 nucleotides: TGTGCCAGCACCCGATCCGGGACTAATTTGTTGGAGCAGTACTTC. The rearrangement uses TRBV7-9 and TRBJ2-7; 7 bases agree with TRBD2. This CDR3 is 15 amino acids long. The V segment lost 7 bases and the J segment 7 bases; nucleotides outside the gene matches: 16. Germline CDR1 reads SEHNR; CDR2 reads FQNEAQ (reference sequence).

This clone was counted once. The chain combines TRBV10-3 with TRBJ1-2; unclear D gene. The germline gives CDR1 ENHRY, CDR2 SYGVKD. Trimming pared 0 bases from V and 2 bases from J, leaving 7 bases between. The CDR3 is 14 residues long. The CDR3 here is CAISESGFNYGYTF. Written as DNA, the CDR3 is TGTGCCATCAGTGAGTCGGGGTTCAACTATGGCTACACCTTC.

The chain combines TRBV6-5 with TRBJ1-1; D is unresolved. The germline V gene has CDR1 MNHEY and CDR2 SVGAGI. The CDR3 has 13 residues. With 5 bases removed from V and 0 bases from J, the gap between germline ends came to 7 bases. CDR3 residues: CASSPEMNTEAFF. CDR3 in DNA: TGTGCCAGCAGTCCGGAGATGAACACTGAAGCTTTCTTT.

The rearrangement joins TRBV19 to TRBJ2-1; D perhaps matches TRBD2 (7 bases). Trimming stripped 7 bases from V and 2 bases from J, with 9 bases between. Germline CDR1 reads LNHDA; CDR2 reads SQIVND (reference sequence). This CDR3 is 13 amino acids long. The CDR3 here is CASKGGPYNEQFF. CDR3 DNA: TGTGCCAGTAAGGGGGGGCCCTACAATGAGCAGTTCTTC.

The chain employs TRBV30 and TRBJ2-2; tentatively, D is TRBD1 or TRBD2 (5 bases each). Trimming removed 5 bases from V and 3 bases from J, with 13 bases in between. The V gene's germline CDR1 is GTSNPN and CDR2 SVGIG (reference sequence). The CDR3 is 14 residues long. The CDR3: CAWEGPTYTGELFF. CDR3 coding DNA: TGTGCCTGGGAGGGACCCACATACACCGGGGAGCTGTTTTTT.

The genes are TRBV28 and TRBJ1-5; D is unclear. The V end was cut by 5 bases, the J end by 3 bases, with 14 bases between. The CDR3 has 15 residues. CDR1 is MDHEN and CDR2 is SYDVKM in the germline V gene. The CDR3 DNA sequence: TGTGCCAGCAGTCCTTCCCATGGAAACAATCAGCCCCAGCATTTT. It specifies CASSPSHGNNQPQHF.

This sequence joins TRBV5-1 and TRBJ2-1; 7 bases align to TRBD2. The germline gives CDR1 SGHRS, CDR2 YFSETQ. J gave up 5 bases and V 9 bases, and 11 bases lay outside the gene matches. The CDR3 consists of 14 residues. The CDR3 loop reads CATRSGGGNNEQFF. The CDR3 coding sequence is TGCGCCACCCGGTCGGGAGGTGGAAACAATGAGCAGTTCTTC.

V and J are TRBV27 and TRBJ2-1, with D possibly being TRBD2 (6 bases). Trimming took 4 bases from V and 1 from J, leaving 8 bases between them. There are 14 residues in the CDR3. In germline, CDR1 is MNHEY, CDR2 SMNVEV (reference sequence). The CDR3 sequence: CASSSSGSYNEQFF. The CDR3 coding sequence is TGTGCCAGCAGTTCGAGCGGGTCCTACAATGAGCAGTTCTTC.

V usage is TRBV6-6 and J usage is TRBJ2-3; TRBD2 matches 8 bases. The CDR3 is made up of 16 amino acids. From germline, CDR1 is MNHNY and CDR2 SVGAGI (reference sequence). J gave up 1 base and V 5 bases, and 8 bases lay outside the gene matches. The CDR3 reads CASSMGLVRGTDTQYF. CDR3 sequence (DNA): TGTGCCAGCAGTATGGGACTAGTACGCGGCACAGATACGCAGTATTTT.

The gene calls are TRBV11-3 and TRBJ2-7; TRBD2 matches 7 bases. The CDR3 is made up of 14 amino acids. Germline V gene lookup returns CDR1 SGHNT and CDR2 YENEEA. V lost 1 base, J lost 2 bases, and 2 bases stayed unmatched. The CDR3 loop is CASSLAGRTYEQYF. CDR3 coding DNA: TGTGCCAGCAGCTTAGCCGGGAGGACCTACGAGCAGTACTTC.

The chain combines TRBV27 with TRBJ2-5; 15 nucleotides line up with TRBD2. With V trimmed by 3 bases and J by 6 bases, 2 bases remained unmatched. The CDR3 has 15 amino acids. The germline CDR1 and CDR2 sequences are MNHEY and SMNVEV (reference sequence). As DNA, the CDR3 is TGTGCCAGCAGTTTTGGGACTAGCGGGAGGCAGACCCAGTACTTC. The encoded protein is CASSFGTSGRQTQYF.

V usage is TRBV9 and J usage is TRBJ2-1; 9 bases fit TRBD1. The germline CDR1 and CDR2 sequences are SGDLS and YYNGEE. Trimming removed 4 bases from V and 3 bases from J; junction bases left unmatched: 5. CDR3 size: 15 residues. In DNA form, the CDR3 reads TGTGCCAGCAGCTCCACGGGACAGGGCTACAATGAGCAGTTCTTC. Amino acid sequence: CASSSTGQGYNEQFF. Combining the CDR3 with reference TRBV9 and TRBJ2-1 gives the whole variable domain DSGVTQTPKHLITATGQRVTLRCSPRSGDLSVYWYQQSLDQGLQFLIQYYNGEERAKGNILERFSAQQFPDLHSELNLSSLELGDSALYFCASSSTGQGYNEQFFGPGTRLTVL.

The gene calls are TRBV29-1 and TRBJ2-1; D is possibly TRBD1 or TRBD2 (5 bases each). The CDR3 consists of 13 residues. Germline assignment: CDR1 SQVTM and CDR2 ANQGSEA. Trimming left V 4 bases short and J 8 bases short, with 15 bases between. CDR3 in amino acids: CSVAQGARDEQFF. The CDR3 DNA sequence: TGCAGCGTTGCCCAAGGGGCGAGGGATGAGCAGTTCTTC.

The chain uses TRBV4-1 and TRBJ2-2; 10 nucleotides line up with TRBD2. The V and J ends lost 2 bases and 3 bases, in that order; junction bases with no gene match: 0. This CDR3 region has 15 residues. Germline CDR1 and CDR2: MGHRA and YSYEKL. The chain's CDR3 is CASSQSGRDTGELFF. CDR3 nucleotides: TGCGCCAGCAGCCAAAGCGGGAGGGACACCGGGGAGCTGTTTTTT.

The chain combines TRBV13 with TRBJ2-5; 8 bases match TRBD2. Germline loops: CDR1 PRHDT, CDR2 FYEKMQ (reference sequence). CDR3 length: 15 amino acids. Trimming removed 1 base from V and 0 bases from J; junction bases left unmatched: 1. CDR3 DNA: TGTGCCAGCAGCTTAGTCGGGGGGGACCAAGAGACCCAGTACTTC. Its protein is CASSLVGGDQETQYF.

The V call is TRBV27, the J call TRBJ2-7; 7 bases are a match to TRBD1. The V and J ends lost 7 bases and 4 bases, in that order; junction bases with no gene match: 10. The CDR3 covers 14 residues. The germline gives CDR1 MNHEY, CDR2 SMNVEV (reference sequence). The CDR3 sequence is CASKPPGGGYEQYF. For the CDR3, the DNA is TGTGCCAGCAAACCACCAGGGGGTGGGTACGAGCAGTACTTC.